The sequence of this T cell receptor (beta chain) was determined in a study of blood T cell repertoires in COVID-19 (dated by TCRdb to 2018 to 2020). About the full investigation: Collaborator samples came from the United States, Italy and Spain and covered acute and convalescent phases of COVID-19. The prospective study material was composed of cDNA or gDNA derived from T cells, B-cell-depleted T cells, or PBMCs. Nearly every sample came with metadata listing a de-identified subject ID, COVID-19 status, age in years and sex. The dataset comprised deeply sampled blood TCRbeta repertoires from subjects exposed to, actively infected with, or recovered from COVID-19. The samples were drawn from two sources: the first 160 participants of the ongoing ImmuneRACE study, and 1,200 or so subjects contributed by 6 global collaborators. Where available, HLA class I and class II types were obtained from metadata supplied by the sample provider rather than from assay-based typing. The repertoires were released in a freely available public database meant as a resource for research on the immune response to SARS-CoV-2. The paper as a whole reports these results and caveats: The quantity of clinical and demographic metadata differed by source and by participant and was supplied without curation.

Concerning this clone: What this receptor recognizes is not known. No much larger clone is present one base from it, and per-base qualities are unavailable.

TCRbeta CDR3 regions were amplified from genomic DNA using the immunoSEQ Assay, a bias-controlled multiplex PCR. As for how the authors treated the data: The number of nucleated cells in each sample was estimated from the amplification of reference gene primers within the assay. To quantify the absolute abundance of each unique TCRbeta CDR3 rearrangement, sequence reads were collapsed and filtered. For each sample, productive Simpson clonality was calculated as the square root of Simpson's diversity index across productive rearrangements. In its TCRdb copy, this immuneACCESS table keeps in-frame sequences only and misses some clones. Where compared with another copy, unresolved V genes explain less than half of these, and the others have no known cause. From that table come the V and J calls and clone size; the DNA was used to work out D and trimming. The sample includes fewer than 200,000 clones, with 81% observed a single time. The leading ten clones occupy around 12% of the sample.

At one collaborating source in Seattle, patients were enrolled during active infection and were followed longitudinally through the course of disease. Each collaborating institution followed its own protocols to collect whole blood in K2EDTA tubes. For TCRbeta analysis, collaborators shipped samples in one of three forms: frozen whole blood, isolated PBMCs, or DNA extracted from either of those sample types. The CDR3 spans 14 residues, from the cysteine through the phenylalanine. The sequence is cut down to CDR3 DNA, 42 bases in frame from base 1. Taken from the germline V gene, the CDR1 and CDR2 loops are SGHTA and FQGTGA. At the junction V is shortened by 5 bases and J by 4 bases, with 14 bases in between.

Recombination connected TRBV7-3 to TRBJ1-1; the D gene is possibly TRBD1, with 5 bases matching. The TCR sequence derives from an elderly woman with COVID-19, enrolled during active disease. The sequenced material came from peripheral blood. The nucleotides read TGTGCCAGCAGCCCATTCGGGGGTGGCACTGAAGCTTTCTTT. Translation gives CASSPFGGGTEAFF. With the rest looked up from the reference TRBV7-3 and TRBJ1-1 genes rather than sequenced, the full variable domain is GAGVSQTPSNKVTEKGKYVELRCDPISGHTALYWYRQSLGQGPEFLIYFQGTGAADDSGLPNDRFFAVRPEGSVSTLKIQRTERGDSAVYLCASSPFGGGTEAFFGQGTRLTVV.